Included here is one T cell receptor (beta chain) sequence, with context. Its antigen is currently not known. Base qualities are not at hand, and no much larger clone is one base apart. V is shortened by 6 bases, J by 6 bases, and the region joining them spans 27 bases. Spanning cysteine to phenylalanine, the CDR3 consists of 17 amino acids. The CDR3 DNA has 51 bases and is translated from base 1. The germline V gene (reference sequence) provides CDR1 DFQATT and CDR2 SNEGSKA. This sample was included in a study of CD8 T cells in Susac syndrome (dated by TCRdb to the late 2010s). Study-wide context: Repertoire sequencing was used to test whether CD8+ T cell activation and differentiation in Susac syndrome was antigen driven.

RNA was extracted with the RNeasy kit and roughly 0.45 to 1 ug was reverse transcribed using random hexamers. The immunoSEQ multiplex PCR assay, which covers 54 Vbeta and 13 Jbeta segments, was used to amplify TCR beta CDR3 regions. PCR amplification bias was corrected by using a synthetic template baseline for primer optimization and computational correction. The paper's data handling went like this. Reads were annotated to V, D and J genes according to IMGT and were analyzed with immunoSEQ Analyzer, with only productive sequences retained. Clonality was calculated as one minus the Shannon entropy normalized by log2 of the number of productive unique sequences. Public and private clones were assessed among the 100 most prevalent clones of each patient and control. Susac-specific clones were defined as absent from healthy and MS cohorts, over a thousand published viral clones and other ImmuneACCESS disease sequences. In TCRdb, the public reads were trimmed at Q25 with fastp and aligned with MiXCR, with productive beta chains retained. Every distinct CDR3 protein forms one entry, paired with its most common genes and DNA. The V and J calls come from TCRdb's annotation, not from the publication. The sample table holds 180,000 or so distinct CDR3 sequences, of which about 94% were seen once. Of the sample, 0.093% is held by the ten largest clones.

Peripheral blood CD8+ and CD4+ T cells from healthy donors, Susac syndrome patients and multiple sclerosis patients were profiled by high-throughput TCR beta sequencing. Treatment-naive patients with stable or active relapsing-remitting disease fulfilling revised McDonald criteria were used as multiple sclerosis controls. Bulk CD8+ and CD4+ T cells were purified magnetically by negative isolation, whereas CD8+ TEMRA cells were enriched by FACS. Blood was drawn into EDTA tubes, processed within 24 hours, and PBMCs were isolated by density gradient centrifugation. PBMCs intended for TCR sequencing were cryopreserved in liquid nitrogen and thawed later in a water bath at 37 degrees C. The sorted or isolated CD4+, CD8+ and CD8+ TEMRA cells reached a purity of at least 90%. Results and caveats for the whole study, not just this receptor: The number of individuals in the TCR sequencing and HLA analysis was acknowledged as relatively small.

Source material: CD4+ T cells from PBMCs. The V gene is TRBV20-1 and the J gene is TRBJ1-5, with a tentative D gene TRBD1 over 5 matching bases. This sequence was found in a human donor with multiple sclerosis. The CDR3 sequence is CSASQGLGGVGGQPQHF. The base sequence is TGCAGTGCAAGCCAGGGTCTTGGTGGGGTTGGTGGTCAGCCCCAGCATTTT.